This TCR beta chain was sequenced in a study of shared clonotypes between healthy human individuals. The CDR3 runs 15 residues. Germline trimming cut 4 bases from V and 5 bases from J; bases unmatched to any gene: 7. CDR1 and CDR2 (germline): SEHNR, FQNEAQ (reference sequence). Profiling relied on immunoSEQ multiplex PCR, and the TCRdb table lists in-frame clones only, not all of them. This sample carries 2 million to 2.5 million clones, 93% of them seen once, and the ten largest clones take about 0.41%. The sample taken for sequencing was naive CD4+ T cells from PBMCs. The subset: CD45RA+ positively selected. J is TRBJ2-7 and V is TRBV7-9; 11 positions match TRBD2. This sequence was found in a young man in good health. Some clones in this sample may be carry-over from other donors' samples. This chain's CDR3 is CASSSLAGGWDEQYF. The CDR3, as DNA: TGTGCCAGCAGCTCCCTAGCGGGAGGTTGGGACGAGCAGTACTTC.